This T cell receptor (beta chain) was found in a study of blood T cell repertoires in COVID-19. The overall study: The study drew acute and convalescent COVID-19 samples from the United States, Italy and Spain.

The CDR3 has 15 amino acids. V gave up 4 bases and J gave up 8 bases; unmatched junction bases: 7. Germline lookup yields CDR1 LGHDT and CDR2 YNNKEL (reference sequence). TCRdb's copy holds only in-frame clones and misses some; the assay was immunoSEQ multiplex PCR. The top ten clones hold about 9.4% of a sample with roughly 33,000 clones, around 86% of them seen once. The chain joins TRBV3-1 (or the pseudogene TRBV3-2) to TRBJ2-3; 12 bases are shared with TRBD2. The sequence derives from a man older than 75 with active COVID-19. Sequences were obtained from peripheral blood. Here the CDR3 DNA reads TGTGCCAGCAGCCGACCTAGCGGGAGGGCCGGTACGCAGTATTTT. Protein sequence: CASSRPSGRAGTQYF.